A selection of T cell receptor beta chains follows, all from one sample in a study of T cell repertoires in cytomegalovirus infection. TCRdb analysed the reads with MiXCR anew, one entry per CDR3 protein. In the table there are about 770,000 distinct CDR3 sequences, almost 30% of which are singletons. For these TCRs, the target antigens are not known. Sequenced material: cultured CD8+ T cells from PBMCs, taken from culture after CMV antigen stimulation. The source is a human donor in good health (CMV status not recorded). Some clones in this sample may be carry-over from other donors' samples. CDR3s include the opening cysteine and the closing phenylalanine or tryptophan. The D gene is left open where the match is weak. The size of a clone is reported for some rows only, either as once, few or many, or as a class for expanded clones.

TRBD1	TRBV6-5	TRBJ1-4	NA	TGTGCCAGCACCCGGGACAGGGTTCGAGAAAAACTGTTTTTT	CASTRDRVREKLFF
TRBD1	TRBV7-9	TRBJ1-2	many	TGTGCCAGCCCCCCCGCAGGGGGAAAGGTGGAGGGCTACACCTTC	CASPPAGGKVEGYTF
NA	TRBV5-1	TRBJ1-6	NA	TGCGCCAGCAGCTTGAGAGGAGGGGTCAATTCACCCCTCCACTTT	CASSLRGGVNSPLHF
NA	TRBV6-4	TRBJ2-1	NA	TGTGCCAGCAGTGTGACGCTAGGCGATGAGCAGTTCTTC	CASSVTLGDEQFF
NA	TRBV6-2/TRBV6-3	TRBJ1-1	NA	TGTGCCAGCATTACACAGGGAGATTATGACACTGAAGCTTTCTTT	CASITQGDYDTEAFF
NA	TRBV12-3/TRBV12-4	TRBJ2-2	NA	TGTGCCAGCAGTTGGACCGTCCCCGAAGGGCGAGCCGGGGAGCTGTTTTTT	CASSWTVPEGRAGELFF
TRBD2	TRBV7-3	TRBJ2-1	NA	TGTGCCAGCAGCCCAGGGGGTAGCGGGGGTTACAATGAGCAGTTCTTC	CASSPGGSGGYNEQFF
NA	TRBV6-1	TRBJ2-3	NA	TGTGCCAGCAGTTGGATCGGGGATACGCAGTATTTT	CASSWIGDTQYF
NA	TRBV7-3	TRBJ1-3	NA	TGTGCCAGCAGCTTTCAGAACACCATATATTTT	CASSFQNTIYF
NA	TRBV7-9	TRBJ1-5	few	TGTGCCAGCACCCCCTTGGGGACACCGAATCAGCCCCAGCATTTT	CASTPLGTPNQPQHF
NA	TRBV24-1	TRBJ2-6	NA	TGTGCCACCAGTGGGTTCGGCCGGAGCTCTGGGGCCAACGTCCTGACTTTC	CATSGFGRSSGANVLTF
NA	TRBV6-4	TRBJ2-2	NA	TGTGCCAGCAGTGACTCGGGCTTCGGGGAGCTGTTTTTT	CASSDSGFGELFF
TRBD1	TRBV9	TRBJ2-2	NA	TGTGCCAGCAGCGTAGACAGGGGGCTCACCGGGGAGCTGTTTTTT	CASSVDRGLTGELFF
NA	TRBV15	TRBJ2-7	NA	TGTGCCGTCGGAGGGATCTACGAGCAGTACTTC	CAVGGIYEQYF
NA	TRBV7-6	TRBJ2-7	many	TGTGCCAGCAGCTTAGGGCCCGTGAACGAGCAGTACTTC	CASSLGPVNEQYF
TRBD1	TRBV7-8	TRBJ2-1	NA	TGTGCCAGCAGCTTAGTCGAGGGGGCCTCCTACAATGAGCAGTTCTTC	CASSLVEGASYNEQFF
NA	TRBV7-3	TRBJ2-5	many	TGTGCCAGCAGCTTAACACTAGCCGAGACCCAGTACTTC	CASSLTLAETQYF
NA	TRBV24-1	TRBJ1-6	NA	TGTGCCACCAGTGATTTGCCCGGGGGCCGTAAGAGGAGTAATTCACCCCTCCACTTT	CATSDLPGGRKRSNSPLHF
TRBD1	TRBV7-9	TRBJ1-1	NA	TGTGCCAGCAGCTTAGTGACAGGGGCTGAAGCTTTCTTT	CASSLVTGAEAFF
NA	TRBV11-1	TRBJ2-5	NA	TGTGCCAGCAGCACGGCGGAGGAGACCCAGTACTTC	CASSTAEETQYF
NA	TRBV25-1	TRBJ1-1	few	TGTGCCAGCAGTGAATTGAAGAGGGATGGGAGAAACACTGAAGCTTTCTTT	CASSELKRDGRNTEAFF
NA	TRBV12-3/TRBV12-4	TRBJ1-4	few	TGTGCCAGCAGTTTAGGGCAGTCTAATGAAAAACTGTTTTTT	CASSLGQSNEKLFF
NA	TRBV19	TRBJ2-1	few	TGTGCCAGTAGTGTTTCGGACATTTACAATGAGCAGTTCTTC	CASSVSDIYNEQFF